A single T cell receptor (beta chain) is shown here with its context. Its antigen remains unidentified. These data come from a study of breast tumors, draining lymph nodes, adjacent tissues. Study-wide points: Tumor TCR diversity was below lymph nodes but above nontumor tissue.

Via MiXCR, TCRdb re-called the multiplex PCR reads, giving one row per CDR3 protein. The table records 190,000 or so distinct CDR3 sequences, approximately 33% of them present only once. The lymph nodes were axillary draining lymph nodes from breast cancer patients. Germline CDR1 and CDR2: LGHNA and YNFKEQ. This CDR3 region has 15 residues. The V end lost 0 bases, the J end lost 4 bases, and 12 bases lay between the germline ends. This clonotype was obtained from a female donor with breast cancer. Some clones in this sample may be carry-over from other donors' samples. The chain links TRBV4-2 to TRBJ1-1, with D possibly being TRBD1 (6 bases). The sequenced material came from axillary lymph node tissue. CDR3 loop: CASSQDAAGVTEAFF. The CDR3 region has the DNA TGTGCCAGCAGCCAAGATGCGGCAGGGGTCACTGAAGCTTTCTTT.